A single sample is the source of the 16 T cell receptor beta chains below, sequenced in a study of T cell responses to AZD1222 COVID-19 vaccine. Assay used: immunoSEQ multiplex PCR; TCRdb lists only in-frame clones, some missing. The table lists approximately 150,000 clones, 80% to 90% of them singletons, with 4.3% in the top ten. The source material was peripheral blood, sampled 28 days after the second dose of the MenACWY control vaccine. These receptors were obtained from an adult who received the MenACWY meningococcal vaccine as a control.

The CDR3 sequence: CATSRQQLEQYF. CDR3 in DNA: TGTGCCACCAGTCGGCAGCAACTAGAGCAGTACTTC. V is TRBV15 and J is TRBJ2-7; unclear D gene. This CDR3 is built from 12 residues. Per germline, CDR1 LNHNV and CDR2 YYDKDF (reference sequence). Trimming left V 6 bases short and J 7 bases short, with 13 bases between.

This clone has just one count. V gene TRBV7-8 combines with J gene TRBJ1-3; D gene uncertain. Trimming stripped 1 base from V and 4 bases from J, with 5 bases between. Germline CDR1 SGHVS, CDR2 FQNEAQ. This CDR3 has 13 amino acids. The CDR3 DNA reads TGTGCCAGCAGCTTAGACAGAGGAAACACCATATATTTT. Amino acid sequence: CASSLDRGNTIYF. Combining the CDR3 with reference TRBV7-8 and TRBJ1-3 gives the whole variable domain GAGVSQSPRYKVAKRGQDVALRCDPISGHVSLFWYQQALGQGPEFLTYFQNEAQLDKSGLPSDRFFAERPEGSVSTLKIQRTQQEDSAVYLCASSLDRGNTIYFGEGSWLTVV.

The chain couples TRBV27 to TRBJ1-6; D perhaps matches TRBD1 (5 bases). The germline CDR1 and CDR2 sequences are MNHEY and SMNVEV (reference sequence). This CDR3 comprises 16 residues. V was shortened by 8 bases and J by 7 bases, with 21 bases between the two germline ends. The CDR3 nucleotides read TGTGCCAGCTTAGACCCGGCTACAGGTAGAAATTCACCCCTCCACTTT. This gives the protein CASLDPATGRNSPLHF.

This chain links TRBV7-2 with TRBJ2-7; possibly TRBD1 or TRBD2 for D (5 bases each). V lost 0 bases to trimming and J lost 2 bases, with 11 bases between them. CDR3 length: 15 amino acids. Per germline, CDR1 SGHTA and CDR2 FQGNSA. CDR3 amino acids: CASSLAKLGPYEQYF. As DNA, the CDR3 is TGTGCCAGCAGCTTAGCGAAGTTGGGACCCTACGAGCAGTACTTC. The full variable domain, completed using reference TRBV7-2 and TRBJ2-7, is GAGVSQSPSNKVTEKGKDVELRCDPISGHTALYWYRQSLGQGLEFLIYFQGNSAPDKSGLPSDRFSAERTGGSVSTLTIQRTQQEDSAVYLCASSLAKLGPYEQYFGPGTRLTVT.

The chain recombines TRBV19 with TRBJ1-4; D unresolved. Trimming took off 2 bases at V and 0 bases at J, with 10 bases between the two ends. CDR1 LNHDA and CDR2 SQIVND come from the germline V gene (reference sequence). The CDR3 totals 16 residues. CDR3 residues: CASSIRVPTTNEKLFF. CDR3 coding DNA: TGTGCCAGTAGTATACGGGTACCCACAACTAATGAAAAACTGTTTTTT. The full variable domain, completed using reference TRBV19 and TRBJ1-4, is DGGITQSPKYLFRKEGQNVTLSCEQNLNHDAMYWYRQDPGQGLRLIYYSQIVNDFQKGDIAEGYSVSREKKESFPLTVTSAQKNPTAFYLCASSIRVPTTNEKLFFGSGTQLSVL.

This clone was seen once. The CDR3 bases are TGTGCCAGCAGGGACAGGGGGCGAGGGGAGACCCAGTACTTC. Translating it yields CASRDRGRGETQYF. The chain links TRBV6-5 to TRBJ2-5, with TRBD1 identical over 11 bases. Germline trimming cut 6 bases from V and 5 bases from J; bases unmatched to any gene: 5. The CDR3 consists of 14 residues. Germline values: CDR1 MNHEY, CDR2 SVGAGI.

V gene TRBV2 combines with J gene TRBJ1-1; the D gene is possibly TRBD1 (5 bases). Trimming left V 3 bases short and J 0 bases short, with 11 bases between. The germline CDR1 and CDR2 sequences are SNHLY and FYNNEI. CDR3 length: 15 amino acids. CDR3 sequence: CASSDGANMNTEAFF. For the CDR3, the DNA is TGTGCCAGCAGTGACGGGGCAAACATGAACACTGAAGCTTTCTTT.

The rearrangement uses TRBV9 and TRBJ1-2; D not resolved. V gave up 6 bases and J gave up 0 bases, with 15 bases separating them. The CDR3 spans 15 residues. Germline V gene lookup returns CDR1 SGDLS and CDR2 YYNGEE. CDR3 protein: CASTAGIPANYGYTF. The DNA of the CDR3 is TGTGCCAGCACCGCCGGGATCCCAGCTAACTATGGCTACACCTTC.

J is TRBJ2-5 and V is TRBV19; 14 nucleotides line up with TRBD2. Per the germline V gene, CDR1 is LNHDA and CDR2 is SQIVND (reference sequence). The trim removed 4 bases at V and 5 bases at J, leaving 6 bases unmatched. This CDR3 is 16 amino acids long. CDR3 bases: TGTGCCAGTAGTAACGGACTAGCGGGAGGAGAGGAGACCCAGTACTTC. Translation gives CASSNGLAGGEETQYF.

V is TRBV29-1 and J is TRBJ1-1, with TRBD1 matching 8 bases. The CDR3 has 12 residues. The germline V gene encodes CDR1 SQVTM and CDR2 ANQGSEA. The trim removed 6 bases at V and 3 bases at J, leaving 3 bases unmatched. Here the CDR3 DNA reads TGCAGCGTGACAGGGGTGTACACTGAAGCTTTCTTT. It translates to CSVTGVYTEAFF.

V usage is TRBV7-9 and J usage is TRBJ1-5; D may be TRBD1 (6 bases). Germline V lookup: CDR1 SEHNR, CDR2 FQNEAQ (reference sequence). Trimming removed 5 bases at V and 5 bases at J, with 16 bases between. The CDR3 runs 15 residues. The CDR3 region is CASSRGPSLDQPQHF. The CDR3 nucleotides are TGTGCCAGCAGCCGGGGGCCTAGCCTTGATCAGCCCCAGCATTTT.

This chain links TRBV27 with TRBJ2-6; 8 nucleotides agree with TRBD1. V lost 5 bases, J lost 0 bases, and 9 bases stayed unmatched. The CDR3 runs to 18 residues. The germline V gene has CDR1 MNHEY and CDR2 SMNVEV (reference sequence). CDR3 amino acids: CASSLQGAEGSGANVLTF. CDR3 DNA: TGTGCCAGCAGTCTCCAGGGGGCGGAAGGCTCTGGGGCCAACGTCCTGACTTTC.

The CDR3 is CASSMGRSNYGYTF. The DNA of the CDR3 is TGTGCCAGCAGTATGGGCAGGTCCAACTATGGCTACACCTTC. The gene calls are TRBV5-8 and TRBJ1-2; no clear D gene. Germline-derived CDR1 and CDR2 are SGHTS and YDEGEE. The CDR3 runs 14 residues. V lost 5 bases and J lost 2, with 13 bases in between.

Points on this clone: The junction does not match germline at one end; this may be a read error. The chain couples TRBV2 to TRBJ2-4; D might be TRBD1 (5 bases). This CDR3 region has 12 residues. Germline V gives CDR1 SNHLY, CDR2 FYNNEI. The CDR3 here is CASSEADMGSGF. CDR3 nucleotide sequence: TGTGCCAGCAGTGAAGCGGACATGGGTAGTGGCTTC. Full variable domain (rest looked up from reference TRBV2 and TRBJ2-4): EPEVTQTPSHQVTQMGQEVILRCVPISNHLYFYWYRQILGQKVEFLVSFYNNEISEKSEIFDDQFSVERPDGSNFTLKIRSTKLEDSAMYFCASSEADMGSGFGAGTRLSVL.

The gene calls are TRBV3-1 (or the pseudogene TRBV3-2) and TRBJ2-6; D unresolved. The CDR3 totals 17 residues. Trimming took off 0 bases at V and 0 bases at J, with 9 bases between the two ends. Germline CDR1 is LGHDT and CDR2 is YNNKEL (reference sequence). The CDR3 sequence is CASSQDRVFSGANVLTF. For the CDR3, the DNA is TGTGCCAGCAGCCAAGATCGGGTTTTCTCTGGGGCCAACGTCCTGACTTTC.

This clone was counted only a few times. This chain uses TRBV7-3 with TRBJ1-1, with 8 bases identical to TRBD1. Germline trimming cut 0 bases from V and 11 bases from J; bases unmatched to any gene: 14. CDR1 is SGHTA and CDR2 is FQGTGA in the germline V gene. The CDR3 loop spans 16 amino acids. The chain's CDR3 is CASSLTLPGGASGAFF. The DNA for the CDR3 is TGTGCCAGCAGCTTAACTCTCCCAGGGGGCGCATCTGGGGCTTTCTTT. Together with reference TRBV7-3 and TRBJ1-1, the CDR3 gives the full variable domain: GAGVSQTPSNKVTEKGKYVELRCDPISGHTALYWYRQSLGQGPEFLIYFQGTGAADDSGLPNDRFFAVRPEGSVSTLKIQRTERGDSAVYLCASSLTLPGGASGAFFGQGTRLTVV.